This TCR beta chain was sequenced during a study of identical twins. Trimming removed 3 bases at V and 1 base at J, with 10 bases between. The CDR3 extends over 15 amino acids. The germline CDR1 and CDR2 sequences are SNHLY and FYNNEI. Findings of the study overall: Models underestimated out-of-frame TCR alpha sharing in monozygotic twins. An excess of low generation probability was shown by twin-shared out-of-frame alpha sequences. The study reached conclusions through statistical analysis that was cross-sectional, not following the same donors.

The sample holds a few counts of this clonotype. Its antigen is unidentified. A universal primer site was added by template switching, and unique molecular identifiers were carried by the cDNA. TCRdb re-called the 5' RACE reads through MiXCR, storing one row per CDR3 protein. The table includes around 650,000 distinct CDR3 sequences, 7.1% detected once. These same records also appear under a second study, on yellow fever vaccine responses in identical twins.

The chain uses TRBV2 and TRBJ1-5, with D tentatively TRBD1 (6 bases). Sequenced: PBMCs. The source of this sequence is a young woman in good health. The CDR3 nucleotides read TGTGCCAGCAGTGATTCAGGGGCGAGCAATCAGCCCCAGCATTTT. This gives the protein CASSDSGASNQPQHF.